The 20 T cell receptor beta chains presented below share a single source sample, sequenced in a study of blood T cell repertoires in COVID-19. The repertoire was sequenced with immunoSEQ multiplex PCR; TCRdb's copy has only in-frame clones and lacks some. The sample holds under 250,000 clones, roughly 83% seen once. Source material: peripheral blood. The receptors shown here come from a woman at least 80 years old with COVID-19, enrolled during active disease.

The chain is built from TRBV3-1 (or the pseudogene TRBV3-2) and TRBJ2-1; TRBD2 aligns across 10 bases. Germline lookup yields CDR1 LGHDT and CDR2 YNNKEL (reference sequence). The CDR3 loop spans 15 amino acids. V was pared by 1 base and J by 8 bases, with 5 bases of the junction left unmatched. CDR3 loop: CASSQAAGGPYEQFF. CDR3 bases: TGTGCCAGCAGCCAAGCAGCGGGGGGGCCGTATGAGCAGTTCTTC.

This sequence joins TRBV10-3 and TRBJ2-7; 10 nucleotides agree with TRBD1. The CDR3 consists of 14 residues. V shed 3 bases and J 6 bases; nucleotides not matched to a gene: 5. Germline values: CDR1 ENHRY, CDR2 SYGVKD. Here the CDR3 DNA reads TGTGCCATCAGTGATGACAGGGGGCGTTCCGAGCAGTACTTC. It translates to CAISDDRGRSEQYF.

This rearrangement joins TRBV5-1 to TRBJ1-6; 8 bases are shared with TRBD1. This CDR3 is built from 15 residues. Germline V gives CDR1 SGHRS, CDR2 YFSETQ. After removal of 2 bases from V and 5 bases from J, the junction contained 3 bases not matched to a gene. The CDR3 here is CASSLQGENNSPLHF. CDR3 coding DNA: TGCGCCAGCAGCTTACAGGGGGAAAATAATTCACCCCTCCACTTT.

The V call is TRBV20-1, the J call TRBJ1-1; no definite D call. Germline V lookup: CDR1 DFQATT, CDR2 SNEGSKA (reference sequence). V gave up 3 bases and J gave up 7 bases, with 6 bases separating them. This CDR3 contains 10 residues. CDR3 DNA: TGCAGTGCTAGTTCCCGTGAAGCTTTCTTT. Protein: CSASSREAFF.

The table lists this clone with a few counts. The chain has TRBV30 and TRBJ1-3; possibly TRBD1 for D (6 bases). The germline V and J ends were trimmed by 4 bases and 2 bases, with 6 bases remaining between them. The V gene's germline CDR1 is GTSNPN and CDR2 SVGIG (reference sequence). The CDR3 runs 12 residues. CDR3 loop: CAWTGAGNTIYF. The DNA of the CDR3 is TGTGCCTGGACAGGGGCTGGAAACACCATATATTTT.

The rearrangement joins TRBV10-3 to TRBJ2-3; 8 bases are shared with TRBD2. The germline gives CDR1 ENHRY, CDR2 SYGVKD. There are 15 residues in the CDR3. J lost 0 bases, V lost 11 bases, and 10 bases had no gene match. CDR3 amino acids: CASSLAGSSTDTQYF. DNA for the CDR3: TGTGCCTCCTCCCTAGCGGGTTCTAGCACAGATACGCAGTATTTT.

The chain employs TRBV29-1 and TRBJ1-1; D might be TRBD1 (6 bases). The CDR3 consists of 12 residues. The V and J ends lost 6 bases and 5 bases respectively, with 13 bases between them. Germline loops: CDR1 SQVTM, CDR2 ANQGSEA. CDR3 region: CSVATGYTEAFF. In DNA, the CDR3 is TGCAGCGTCGCCACAGGGTATACTGAAGCTTTCTTT.

The chain recombines TRBV21-1 with TRBJ2-3; TRBD1, the D gene given by the table, was not confirmed from the DNA. TRBV21-1 has pseudogene status. CDR3 length: 17 residues. CDR3 DNA: TGTGCCAGCAGCAATGAGCAAAGCTTCAGGTATCCAGATACGCAGTATTTT. Translated, it gives CASSNEQSFRYPDTQYF.

This clone was detected only once. V gene TRBV5-1 combines with J gene TRBJ1-1, with a tentative D call TRBD1 (5 bases). V dropped 0 bases and J dropped 5 bases, with 17 bases sitting between them. The CDR3 contains 16 residues. Germline V gives CDR1 SGHRS, CDR2 YFSETQ. CDR3 nucleotides: TGCGCCAGCAGCTTGGTGTTAAGGGGCGAATGGACTGAAGCTTTCTTT. Translation: CASSLVLRGEWTEAFF.

This clone was observed a single time. The V call is TRBV5-4, the J call TRBJ2-1; the match to TRBD2 covers 9 bases. The J segment lost 9 bases and the V segment lost 0 bases, leaving 7 bases of the junction unmatched. The CDR3 runs to 15 residues. The V gene's germline CDR1 is SGHNT and CDR2 YYREEE (reference sequence). Here the CDR3 DNA reads TGTGCCAGCAGCTTGGAACGGCGGGGGGGCAGTGAGCAGTTCTTC. Protein sequence: CASSLERRGGSEQFF.

The chain couples TRBV4-1 to TRBJ2-2, with 8 bases lining up with TRBD2. The CDR3 is 15 amino acids. Germline V CDR1 and CDR2: MGHRA, YSYEKL. The ends lost 2 bases at V and 10 bases at J; junction bases unmatched: 9. Written as DNA, the CDR3 is TGCGCCAGCAGCCAACTGCGGGGGGCCGGCGAGGAGCTGTTTTTT. This encodes CASSQLRGAGEELFF.

The chain employs TRBV2 and TRBJ1-5; no clear D gene. There are 13 residues in the CDR3. Germline CDR1 is SNHLY and CDR2 is FYNNEI. CDR3 protein: CATQRYSNQPQHF. CDR3 in DNA: TGTGCTACTCAGCGGTATAGCAATCAGCCCCAGCATTTT.

The chain recombines TRBV5-1 with TRBJ1-1; D perhaps matches TRBD1 (5 bases). Germline assignment: CDR1 SGHRS and CDR2 YFSETQ. The CDR3 runs 16 residues. Trimming shortened V by 5 bases and J by 0 bases, and 17 bases separated the two germline ends. The CDR3 region has the DNA TGCGCCAGCAGGTTAAACTCAGGGAACATGAACACTGAAGCTTTCTTT. Translation: CASRLNSGNMNTEAFF.

The chain recombines TRBV5-1 with TRBJ2-5, with a weak D call TRBD1 (5 bases). This CDR3 contains 15 residues. Germline CDR1 SGHRS, CDR2 YFSETQ. V was pared by 4 bases and J by 1 base, with 14 bases between. CDR3 coding DNA: TGCGCCAGCAGCCCGGTCCCTCAGGGCCAAGAGACCCAGTACTTC. It specifies CASSPVPQGQETQYF.

The chain employs TRBV5-4 and TRBJ2-1; D is uncertain. Trimming pared 1 base from V and 5 bases from J, leaving 7 bases between. This CDR3 contains 13 residues. CDR1 is SGHNT and CDR2 is YYREEE in the germline V gene (reference sequence). The CDR3 nucleotides are TGTGCCAGCAGCTTGTCACAGAACAATGAGCAGTTCTTC. This encodes CASSLSQNNEQFF.

A few counts support this clone. The chain couples TRBV2 to TRBJ1-1, with TRBD1 identical over 11 bases. This CDR3 is 15 amino acids long. J was trimmed by 4 bases and V by 7 bases; bases with no gene match: 8. Germline V gene lookup returns CDR1 SNHLY and CDR2 FYNNEI. The CDR3 nucleotides are TGTGCCAGCAAGGGACAGGGGGTAGAAAGCACTGAAGCTTTCTTT. It is translated as CASKGQGVESTEAFF.

This clone was counted once. The rearrangement joins TRBV4-1 to TRBJ1-2, with D uncertain. Trimming shortened V by 0 bases and J by 6 bases, and 8 bases separated the two germline ends. The CDR3 is 13 residues long. Germline V gives CDR1 MGHRA, CDR2 YSYEKL. The CDR3 reads CASSQEGAHGYTF. The CDR3 nucleotides are TGCGCCAGCAGCCAAGAGGGAGCGCATGGCTACACCTTC.

The rearrangement uses TRBV4-3 and TRBJ2-3; D remains ambiguous. V was clipped by 1 base and J by 4 bases, with 12 bases between them. Germline V CDR1 and CDR2: LGHNA, YSLEER. This CDR3 has 15 amino acids. The CDR3 DNA sequence: TGCGCCAGCAGCCAAGTTTGGGCCGTTCCAGATACGCAGTATTTT. Residues: CASSQVWAVPDTQYF.

Comment on this clone: One junction end disagrees with the germline gene, perhaps due to a read error. V and J are TRBV5-6 and TRBJ1-5; D unresolved. Germline values: CDR1 SGHDT, CDR2 YYEEEE. This CDR3 contains 13 residues. CDR3 in amino acids: CASSLGGWQPQHF. The CDR3 coding sequence is TGTGCCAGCAGTTTGGGCGGGTGGCAGCCCCAGCATTTT. The whole variable domain, remainder taken from reference TRBV5-6 and TRBJ1-5, is DAGVTQSPTHLIKTRGQQVTLRCSPKSGHDTVSWYQQALGQGPQFIFQYYEEEERQRGNFPDRFSGHQFPNYSSELNVNALLLGDSALYLCASSLGGWQPQHFGDGTRLSIL.

This clone was counted a single time. The V gene is TRBV29-1, the J gene TRBJ2-2, with D possibly TRBD2 on 6 matching bases. Germline V CDR1 and CDR2: SQVTM, ANQGSEA. This CDR3 is 14 amino acids long. Trimming shortened V by 5 bases and J by 6 bases, and 16 bases separated the two germline ends. The CDR3 nucleotides read TGCAGCGTTCTCGAGCCCCCGGGGGCCGGGGAGCTGTTTTTT. Protein sequence: CSVLEPPGAGELFF.